Presented here are 13 T cell receptor beta chains from one specimen sequenced in a study of early T cells in non-severe SARS-CoV-2 infection. One entry per CDR3 protein, called by TCRdb with MiXCR from the 5' RACE reads. Of around 68,000 distinct CDR3 sequences in the sample, approximately 6.1% were seen once. The input for sequencing was whole blood, taken at baseline. Receptors originate from an adult who was a healthcare worker with PCR-confirmed SARS-CoV-2 infection or an uninfected control (not recorded which).

There are many counts of this clonotype. This chain links TRBV7-9 with TRBJ1-1; D remains ambiguous. Germline values: CDR1 SEHNR, CDR2 FQNEAQ (reference sequence). This CDR3 is 14 amino acids long. Trimming pared 7 bases from V and 0 bases from J, leaving 12 bases between. In DNA, the CDR3 is TGTGCCAGCAACGGAGGCCCCATGAACACTGAAGCTTTCTTT. Protein product: CASNGGPMNTEAFF.

The table lists this clonotype with a few counts. The rearrangement joins TRBV15 to TRBJ2-7; 9 bases are shared with TRBD2. Germline values: CDR1 LNHNV, CDR2 YYDKDF (reference sequence). The trim removed 0 bases at V and 2 bases at J, leaving 8 bases unmatched. The CDR3 sequence is 17 residues long. The chain's CDR3 is CATSREYSGRGTYEQYF. Here the CDR3 DNA reads TGTGCCACCAGCAGAGAATATAGCGGGAGAGGTACCTACGAGCAGTACTTC.

This clonotype was counted between two and nine times. J is TRBJ2-3 and V is TRBV7-9, with a weak D call TRBD1 (5 bases). V lost 0 bases, J lost 4 bases, and 11 bases lay in between. Germline V gene data show CDR1 as SEHNR and CDR2 as FQNEAQ (reference sequence). The CDR3 length is 15 residues. The CDR3 DNA reads as TGTGCCAGCAGCTTAGCGCTATGGACATCAGATACGCAGTATTTT. Amino acids: CASSLALWTSDTQYF.

This clonotype was found many times. For the CDR3, the DNA is TGCGCCAGCAGTCATTGGGGCAGGGTTAGGTCAGATACGCAGTATTTT. It yields the protein CASSHWGRVRSDTQYF. The rearrangement joins TRBV23-1 to TRBJ2-3; a weak D match, TRBD1 (5 bases). TRBV23-1 is an ORF, with its function uncertain. The V end was cut by 3 bases, the J end by 4 bases, with 17 bases between. The CDR3 length is 16 residues.

The chain uses TRBV3-1 and TRBJ2-1; 9 bases line up with TRBD2. Germline lookup yields CDR1 LGHDT and CDR2 YNNKEL (reference sequence). J was trimmed by 3 bases and V by 3 bases; bases with no gene match: 9. The CDR3 totals 17 residues. CDR3 sequence reads: CASSHQKTSGNYNEQFF. In nucleotides, the CDR3 is TGTGCCAGCAGCCACCAAAAGACTAGCGGTAACTACAATGAGCAGTTCTTC.

This rearrangement joins TRBV5-3 to TRBJ1-1; TRBD1 is a possible D gene (5 bases). TRBV5-3 is an open reading frame whose function is uncertain. The CDR3 is 15 amino acids. The V end was cut by 0 bases, the J end by 0 bases, with 9 bases between. CDR3 in amino acids: CARSLGQRMNTEAFF. The CDR3, as DNA: TGTGCCAGAAGCTTGGGACAGAGGATGAACACTGAAGCTTTCTTT.

This clonotype has more than one count but fewer than ten. This rearrangement joins TRBV7-3 to TRBJ2-6, with D perhaps matching TRBD1 (5 bases). V dropped 5 bases and J dropped 8 bases, with 10 bases sitting between them. Germline values: CDR1 SGHTA, CDR2 FQGTGA. CDR3 length: 13 amino acids. This chain's CDR3 is CASSPGHPNVLTF. DNA of the CDR3: TGTGCCAGCAGCCCCGGACACCCCAACGTCCTGACTTTC. Together with reference TRBV7-3 and TRBJ2-6, the CDR3 gives the full variable domain: GAGVSQTPSNKVTEKGKYVELRCDPISGHTALYWYRQSLGQGPEFLIYFQGTGAADDSGLPNDRFFAVRPEGSVSTLKIQRTERGDSAVYLCASSPGHPNVLTFGAGSRLTVL.

This clonotype appeared a few times. The V and J genes are TRBV29-1 and TRBJ1-1; 8 bases line up with TRBD1. In germline, CDR1 is SQVTM, CDR2 ANQGSEA. The V gene end was trimmed by 1 base and the J gene end by 6 bases; junction bases not matched to a gene: 4. The CDR3 is 13 amino acids. The CDR3 loop reads CSVEGTGYSEAFF. DNA for the CDR3: TGCAGCGTTGAAGGGACAGGGTACTCTGAAGCTTTCTTT.

This clonotype came up a few times. This chain connects TRBV5-3 to TRBJ2-7, with D perhaps assigned TRBD1 or TRBD2 (5 bases each). TRBV5-3 is annotated as an ORF whose role is uncertain. Trimming left V 0 bases short and J 0 bases short, with 16 bases between. The CDR3 is 17 amino acids. Here the CDR3 DNA reads TGTGCCAGAAGCTTGGTGATGGGACGACTTAGCTCCTACGAGCAGTACTTC. This codes for CARSLVMGRLSSYEQYF.

Many counts were recorded for this clonotype. V gene TRBV28 combines with J gene TRBJ2-7; D remains ambiguous. V was shortened by 5 bases and J by 2 bases, with 13 bases between the two germline ends. CDR1 and CDR2 from the germline V gene are MDHEN and SYDVKM. The CDR3 has 14 residues. The CDR3 coding sequence is TGTGCCAGCAGTCCCGTGGGGAAACCCTACGAGCAGTACTTC. Amino acid sequence: CASSPVGKPYEQYF. The full variable domain, in which reference TRBV28 and TRBJ2-7 provide the parts outside the CDR3, is DVKVTQSSRYLVKRTGEKVFLECVQDMDHENMFWYRQDPGLGLRLIYFSYDVKMKEKGDIPEGYSVSREKKERFSLILESASTNQTSMYLCASSPVGKPYEQYFGPGTRLTVT.

This clonotype showed up many times. The chain is built from TRBV19 and TRBJ2-1, with a weak D call TRBD2 (6 bases). V gave up 7 bases and J gave up 6 bases, with 13 bases separating them. The germline CDR1 and CDR2 sequences are LNHDA and SQIVND (reference sequence). The CDR3 is made up of 13 amino acids. In nucleotides, the CDR3 is TGTGCCAGTACTAGGGACTCTTCCAATGAGCAGTTCTTC. Translated, it gives CASTRDSSNEQFF.

This clonotype was seen many times. This rearrangement joins TRBV7-3 to TRBJ2-3, with 10 bases lining up with TRBD1. The CDR3 runs to 15 residues. Germline values: CDR1 SGHTA, CDR2 FQGTGA. After removal of 4 bases from V and 3 bases from J, the junction contained 4 bases not matched to a gene. The CDR3 region is CASSYGQGGTDTQYF. The CDR3 region has the DNA TGTGCCAGCAGCTACGGACAGGGGGGGACAGATACGCAGTATTTT. The whole variable domain, filled in from reference TRBV7-3 and TRBJ2-3, reads GAGVSQTPSNKVTEKGKYVELRCDPISGHTALYWYRQSLGQGPEFLIYFQGTGAADDSGLPNDRFFAVRPEGSVSTLKIQRTERGDSAVYLCASSYGQGGTDTQYFGPGTRLTVL.

This clonotype came up many times. The chain joins TRBV28 to TRBJ2-1; either TRBD1 or TRBD2 may supply D (5 bases each). Trimming shortened V by 6 bases and J by 3 bases, and 21 bases separated the two germline ends. Germline V gene lookup returns CDR1 MDHEN and CDR2 SYDVKM. The CDR3 has 17 residues. This chain's CDR3 is CASSLQTGPKIYNEQFF. The CDR3 DNA sequence: TGTGCCAGCAGCCTACAGACGGGGCCTAAAATCTACAATGAGCAGTTCTTC.